This is a list of T cell receptor beta chains from one sample in a study of blood T cell repertoires in COVID-19. The table came from immunoSEQ multiplex PCR; TCRdb's copy has only in-frame clones and leaves some out. In the table there are about 69,000 clones, 60% to 80% of which are singletons. The sequenced sample consisted of peripheral blood. The receptors originated from a human donor in a cohort sampled during active COVID-19. The CDR3 runs from the conserved cysteine through the conserved F or W. D genes are given only for firm matches. Some rows have no size entry. The others give once, few or many, or a class for an expanded clone.

V gene: TRBV2; clone size: -; D gene: -; J gene: TRBJ1-3; CDR3 DNA: TGTGCCAGCAGAGGCGACTTCTCTGGAAACACCATATATTTT; CDR3 protein: CASRGDFSGNTIYF
V gene: TRBV2; clone size: -; D gene: TRBD2; J gene: TRBJ2-3; CDR3 DNA: TGTGCCAGCAGTGCCCGCGGGAGGTCCGCAGATACGCAGTATTTT; CDR3 protein: CASSARGRSADTQYF
V gene: TRBV28; clone size: -; D gene: -; J gene: TRBJ2-4; CDR3 DNA: TGTGCCAGCAGTTCGGGACAATGGGCCAAAAACATTCAGTACTTC; CDR3 protein: CASSSGQWAKNIQYF
V gene: TRBV6-5; clone size: -; D gene: -; J gene: TRBJ2-7; CDR3 DNA: TGTGCCAGCAGTTACTCTAGACGGGACGAGCAGTACTTC; CDR3 protein: CASSYSRRDEQYF
V gene: TRBV19; clone size: -; D gene: -; J gene: TRBJ1-1; CDR3 DNA: TGTGCCAGTAGTCTCCAGGGGAGAGGGAACACTGAAGCTTTCTTT; CDR3 protein: CASSLQGRGNTEAFF
V gene: TRBV30; clone size: -; D gene: TRBD1; J gene: TRBJ1-1; CDR3 DNA: TGTGCCTGGGCGAGACAGGGTGAAGCTTTCTTT; CDR3 protein: CAWARQGEAFF
V gene: TRBV11-2; clone size: -; D gene: TRBD1; J gene: TRBJ1-1; CDR3 DNA: TGTGCCAGCAGTCCCGGGACAGGGGCCGCGAACACTGAAGCTTTCTTT; CDR3 protein: CASSPGTGAANTEAFF
V gene: TRBV19; clone size: -; D gene: TRBD1; J gene: TRBJ2-6; CDR3 DNA: TGTGCCAGTACAACAGGGGGCTCCCAATCTGGGGCCAACGTCCTGACTTTC; CDR3 protein: CASTTGGSQSGANVLTF
V gene: TRBV30; clone size: few; D gene: -; J gene: TRBJ2-7; CDR3 DNA: TGTGCCTGGGGGCAGGGTAAGCAGTACTTC; CDR3 protein: CAWGQGKQYF
V gene: TRBV12-3/TRBV12-4; clone size: -; D gene: -; J gene: TRBJ2-7; CDR3 DNA: TGTGCCAGCGCCGAGGGTGGACCCGAGCAGTACTTC; CDR3 protein: CASAEGGPEQYF
V gene: TRBV30; clone size: -; D gene: -; J gene: TRBJ2-3; CDR3 DNA: TGTGCCTGGACAGGCGCCTTCACAGATACGCAGTATTTT; CDR3 protein: CAWTGAFTDTQYF
V gene: TRBV7-8; clone size: once; D gene: -; J gene: TRBJ2-1; CDR3 DNA: TGTGCCAGCAGCTTAACCAGGCCCGACTCCTACAATGAGCAGTTCTTC; CDR3 protein: CASSLTRPDSYNEQFF
V gene: TRBV7-2; clone size: -; D gene: -; J gene: TRBJ1-3; CDR3 DNA: TGTGCCAGCAGCTTAATAGGCACAGGCTTCTCTGGAAACACCATATATTTT; CDR3 protein: CASSLIGTGFSGNTIYF
V gene: TRBV19; clone size: -; D gene: -; J gene: TRBJ1-1; CDR3 DNA: TGTGCCAGTAGTATAGTCCCAGGGAGGGGACCTGCTTTCTTT; CDR3 protein: CASSIVPGRGPAFF
V gene: TRBV6-5; clone size: -; D gene: -; J gene: TRBJ2-7; CDR3 DNA: TGTGCCAGCAAGGGAGGAGACCCCTACGAGCAGTACTTC; CDR3 protein: CASKGGDPYEQYF
V gene: TRBV9; clone size: -; D gene: -; J gene: TRBJ2-1; CDR3 DNA: TGTGCCAGCAGCGTAGCCGGGGGAGCCTACTACAATGAGCAGTTCTTC; CDR3 protein: CASSVAGGAYYNEQFF
V gene: TRBV27; clone size: -; D gene: TRBD1; J gene: TRBJ2-7; CDR3 DNA: TGTGCCAGCAGTTCCGACAGGGTTTACGAGCAGTACTTC; CDR3 protein: CASSSDRVYEQYF
V gene: TRBV28; clone size: -; D gene: -; J gene: TRBJ1-3; CDR3 DNA: TGTGCCAGCAGTTTACTCAGGGGAACTGGAAACACCATATATTTT; CDR3 protein: CASSLLRGTGNTIYF
V gene: TRBV30; clone size: -; D gene: -; J gene: TRBJ2-1; CDR3 DNA: TGTGCCTGGAGTTCCAGGCGGGATGAGCAGTTCTTC; CDR3 protein: CAWSSRRDEQFF
V gene: TRBV19; clone size: -; D gene: TRBD2; J gene: TRBJ2-7; CDR3 DNA: TGTGCCAGTAGTACTTTCGCGGGAGGGTCCTACGAGCAGTACTTC; CDR3 protein: CASSTFAGGSYEQYF
V gene: TRBV14; clone size: -; D gene: -; J gene: TRBJ2-7; CDR3 DNA: TGTGCCAGCAGCCCCCCAGGCCGAGCCCTCTCCTACGAGCAGTACTTC; CDR3 protein: CASSPPGRALSYEQYF
V gene: TRBV19; clone size: -; D gene: -; J gene: TRBJ2-6; CDR3 DNA: TGTGCCAGTAGTATAGGCCAGGGATATGGGGCCAACGTCCTGACTTTC; CDR3 protein: CASSIGQGYGANVLTF
V gene: TRBV15; clone size: once; D gene: -; J gene: TRBJ2-4; CDR3 DNA: TGTGCCACCAGCTTAAAAAGGGGTTGGGACATTCAGTACTTC; CDR3 protein: CATSLKRGWDIQYF
V gene: TRBV28; clone size: -; D gene: TRBD1; J gene: TRBJ1-1; CDR3 DNA: TGTGCCAGCAGTTTACAGGGGGCGGACACTGAAGCTTTCTTT; CDR3 protein: CASSLQGADTEAFF
V gene: TRBV2; clone size: -; D gene: TRBD1; J gene: TRBJ2-1; CDR3 DNA: TGTGCCAGCAGTGAAGCCATCGGGACAGGCCACAATGAGCAGTTCTTC; CDR3 protein: CASSEAIGTGHNEQFF
V gene: TRBV28; clone size: -; D gene: TRBD1; J gene: TRBJ2-7; CDR3 DNA: TGTGCCAGCAGTCCAGAGAGACAGGGGGTCTACGAGCAGTACTTC; CDR3 protein: CASSPERQGVYEQYF
V gene: TRBV9; clone size: many; D gene: TRBD1; J gene: TRBJ1-6; CDR3 DNA: TGTGCCAGCAGCCTCGGGACAGGGCAGAATTCACCCCTCCACTTT; CDR3 protein: CASSLGTGQNSPLHF
V gene: TRBV7-2; clone size: -; D gene: -; J gene: TRBJ1-6; CDR3 DNA: TGTGCCAGCAGCCTCAGTGGCGCGGGGTCACCCCTCCACTTT; CDR3 protein: CASSLSGAGSPLHF
V gene: TRBV7-8; clone size: once; D gene: -; J gene: TRBJ1-2; CDR3 DNA: TGTGCCAGCAGCTTAAGACAGGTCTATGGCTACACCTTC; CDR3 protein: CASSLRQVYGYTF
V gene: TRBV6-2/TRBV6-3; clone size: few; D gene: TRBD2; J gene: TRBJ2-2; CDR3 DNA: TGTGCCAGCAGTCCCCGCCAAGGACTAGCGGGGGGAAGGATCGGGGAGCTGTTTTTT; CDR3 protein: CASSPRQGLAGGRIGELFF
V gene: TRBV15; clone size: once; D gene: TRBD2; J gene: TRBJ2-5; CDR3 DNA: TGTGCCACCAGCAGGGGACTAGCGGGGGAAGAGACCCAGTACTTC; CDR3 protein: CATSRGLAGEETQYF
V gene: TRBV6-1; clone size: -; D gene: -; J gene: TRBJ1-1; CDR3 DNA: TGTGCCAGCAGTGAAACCTTACAGGGTAGAGCTTTCTTT; CDR3 protein: CASSETLQGRAFF
V gene: TRBV24-1; clone size: -; D gene: TRBD1; J gene: TRBJ2-5; CDR3 DNA: TGTGCCACCAGTGATGTGGGACAGGGGACGGAGACCCAGTACTTC; CDR3 protein: CATSDVGQGTETQYF
V gene: TRBV6-5; clone size: -; D gene: TRBD1; J gene: TRBJ2-7; CDR3 DNA: TGTGCCAGCAGGAGACAGGGGGAGTCCTACGAGCAGTACTTC; CDR3 protein: CASRRQGESYEQYF
V gene: TRBV6-6; clone size: -; D gene: TRBD2; J gene: TRBJ2-5; CDR3 DNA: TGTGCCAGCAGTTACTCTCTAGCGGCTGGGGGGGAGACCCAGTACTTC; CDR3 protein: CASSYSLAAGGETQYF
V gene: TRBV10-2; clone size: -; D gene: -; J gene: TRBJ1-1; CDR3 DNA: TGCGCCAGCAGGCGAGAGGTATCCGACACTGAAGCTTTCTTT; CDR3 protein: CASRREVSDTEAFF
V gene: TRBV27; clone size: -; D gene: TRBD1; J gene: TRBJ2-1; CDR3 DNA: TGTGCCAGCGGACGGTGGACAGGGCTCAACAATGAGCGGTTCTTC; CDR3 protein: CASGRWTGLNNERFF
V gene: TRBV7-8; clone size: -; D gene: -; J gene: TRBJ1-3; CDR3 DNA: TGTGCCAGCAGCAACACAGGGTTTGGAAACACCATATATTTT; CDR3 protein: CASSNTGFGNTIYF
V gene: TRBV10-2; clone size: -; D gene: TRBD2; J gene: TRBJ2-3; CDR3 DNA: TGCGCCAGCAGCCAGGGACTAGCGGGAGGCCCAGATACGCAGTATTTT; CDR3 protein: CASSQGLAGGPDTQYF
V gene: TRBV15; clone size: -; D gene: -; J gene: TRBJ2-5; CDR3 DNA: TGTGCCACCAGCAGAGCTCTCCGGACTCTCAGAGGGCAAGAGACCCAGTACTTC; CDR3 protein: CATSRALRTLRGQETQYF
V gene: TRBV27; clone size: once; D gene: TRBD1; J gene: TRBJ2-2; CDR3 DNA: TGTGCCAGCAGTTTCTCGAACAGGGGCACCGGGGAGCTGTTTTTT; CDR3 protein: CASSFSNRGTGELFF
V gene: TRBV28; clone size: -; D gene: -; J gene: TRBJ1-5; CDR3 DNA: TGTGCCAGCAGTTTATACGGGAAAGGGAATCAGCCCCAGCATTTT; CDR3 protein: CASSLYGKGNQPQHF
V gene: TRBV5-4; clone size: -; D gene: TRBD2; J gene: TRBJ2-3; CDR3 DNA: TGTGCCAGCAGCTATTACTTAGCGGGAGGGGGGACAGATACGCAGTATTTT; CDR3 protein: CASSYYLAGGGTDTQYF
V gene: TRBV5-1; clone size: -; D gene: -; J gene: TRBJ2-1; CDR3 DNA: TGCGCCAGCAGTACGGGGACAAACCCGGCATCCAATGAGCAGTTCTTC; CDR3 protein: CASSTGTNPASNEQFF
V gene: TRBV5-1; clone size: -; D gene: TRBD1; J gene: TRBJ1-6; CDR3 DNA: TGCGCCAGCAGCAGAGGACAGGGGGGTAATTCACCCCTCCACTTT; CDR3 protein: CASSRGQGGNSPLHF
V gene: TRBV28; clone size: -; D gene: -; J gene: TRBJ2-7; CDR3 DNA: TGTGCCAGCAGTCCCCAGGGGGGAGTATTACACGAGCAGTACTTC; CDR3 protein: CASSPQGGVLHEQYF
V gene: TRBV7-9; clone size: -; D gene: TRBD1; J gene: TRBJ2-7; CDR3 DNA: TGTGCCAGCAGCTTAGGACAGGGTCCCGCCGAGCAGTACTTC; CDR3 protein: CASSLGQGPAEQYF
V gene: TRBV6-5; clone size: -; D gene: TRBD1; J gene: TRBJ2-3; CDR3 DNA: TGTGCCAGCAGGCTGACAGGGGGCGTTGGTGATACGCAGTATTTT; CDR3 protein: CASRLTGGVGDTQYF
V gene: TRBV5-6; clone size: -; D gene: -; J gene: TRBJ1-1; CDR3 DNA: TGTGCCAGCAGTTCACCAGGGTTACGGAACACTGAAGCTTTCTTT; CDR3 protein: CASSSPGLRNTEAFF
V gene: TRBV28; clone size: -; D gene: -; J gene: TRBJ1-1; CDR3 DNA: TGTGCCAGCAGTCTCACAGGGAGGGGGAACACTGAAGCTTTCTTT; CDR3 protein: CASSLTGRGNTEAFF